Each of the 10 T cell receptor beta chains below was sequenced from the same sample in a study of regulatory T cells in long-lasting Graves disease. Sequencing libraries for TCR beta were prepared with iRepertoire HTBI primers and Arm-PCR of CDR3 regions. TCRdb independently ran MiXCR on the multiplex PCR reads; one entry per CDR3 protein. Of roughly 510,000 distinct CDR3 sequences in the sample, 15% to 20% were seen once. The time point: newly diagnosed GD, antithyroid drugs for less than 3 months. Scientists built the TCR library using RNA that was extracted from PBMCs. This sample also belongs to another study, concerning T cells in Graves' hyperthyroidism and ophthalmopathy.

The source material was peripheral blood mononuclear cells (PBMCs), sampled at new diagnosis, from a patient treated with antithyroid drugs. Source of these receptors: a man aged 18 to 35 with Graves disease.

This clonotype has at least ten counts. V gene TRBV24-1 combines with J gene TRBJ1-1; D might be TRBD1 (6 bases). V dropped 1 base and J dropped 3 bases, with 14 bases sitting between them. The CDR3 extends over 16 amino acids. Germline V gives CDR1 KGHDR, CDR2 SFDVKD. The CDR3 DNA reads TGTGCCACCAGTGATTTTTTCGACAGGAAGGACACTGAAGCTTTCTTT. This encodes CATSDFFDRKDTEAFF.

This clonotype was observed a few times. The CDR3 here is CASSQDPAEPQHF. Here the CDR3 DNA reads TGTGCCAGCAGCCAAGATCCGGCGGAGCCCCAGCATTTT. The rearrangement links TRBV14 to TRBJ1-5; D unresolved. Germline CDR1 and CDR2: SGHDN and FVKESK. The CDR3 length is 13 residues. V lost 0 bases to trimming and J lost 8 bases, with 8 bases between them.

Only a few counts were recorded for this clonotype. The chain combines TRBV18 with TRBJ2-5; D is ambiguous. The CDR3 is made up of 13 amino acids. Germline CDR1 and CDR2: KGHSH and LQKENI. The ends were cut back, 0 bases at V and 5 bases at J, with 7 bases in the middle. CDR3 region: CASSPPSMETQYF. In DNA form, the CDR3 reads TGTGCCAGCTCACCACCTTCGATGGAGACCCAGTACTTC.

The rearrangement links TRBV4-1 to TRBJ2-2; D is uncertain. Deletions cut 2 bases from V and 7 bases from J, with 14 bases between. Germline V CDR1 and CDR2: MGHRA, YSYEKL. This CDR3 has 15 amino acids. The CDR3 is CASSQHHPADGELFF. CDR3 DNA sequence: TGCGCCAGCAGCCAACACCACCCGGCGGACGGGGAGCTGTTTTTT.

This clonotype was found many times. V gene TRBV20-1 combines with J gene TRBJ2-1; D remains ambiguous. CDR1 DFQATT and CDR2 SNEGSKA come from the germline V gene (reference sequence). The CDR3 contains 13 residues. Between the trimmed V and J ends, which lost 4 bases and 3 bases, there was a span of 10 bases. The CDR3, as DNA: TGCAGTGCTATCCCGTGGCGCTACAATGAGCAGTTCTTC. The encoded protein is CSAIPWRYNEQFF.

The chain has TRBV28 and TRBJ1-1, with D possibly matching TRBD1 (5 bases). Trimming left V 10 bases short and J 5 bases short, with 26 bases between. The CDR3 spans 16 residues. Germline assignment: CDR1 MDHEN and CDR2 SYDVKM. The CDR3 DNA sequence: TGTGCCACCAAAGAGTCGAGGCGGGGGGTTCGTACTGAAGCTTTCTTT. Translating gives CATKESRRGVRTEAFF.

This clonotype was seen only a few times. The chain recombines TRBV6-2 or TRBV6-3 with TRBJ2-1; a weak D match, TRBD2 (5 bases). Trimming took 0 bases from V and 0 from J, leaving 9 bases between them. This CDR3 has 16 residues. The germline gives CDR1 MNHEY, CDR2 SVGEGT. The CDR3 nucleotides are TGTGCCAGCAGTTACTCGGCGGGCCCCTCCTACAATGAGCAGTTCTTC. This gives the protein CASSYSAGPSYNEQFF.

Regarding this clonotype: Relative to the germline gene, one junction end is altered; a read error may explain this. This chain links TRBV20-1 with TRBJ2-5; perhaps TRBD2 as D (6 bases). CDR3 length equals 13 residues. In germline, CDR1 is DFQATT, CDR2 SNEGSKA (reference sequence). The CDR3: CSAGWGVGEAQYF. The CDR3, as DNA: TGCAGTGCCGGCTGGGGGGTGGGAGAGGCCCAGTACTTC.

DNA of the CDR3: TGCGCCAGCAGCTTGGACCCCCAAGCGGCGAACACCGGGGAGCTGTTTTTT. Translation: CASSLDPQAANTGELFF. The gene calls are TRBV5-1 and TRBJ2-2; D perhaps matches TRBD2 (5 bases). The ends were cut back, 0 bases at V and 0 bases at J, with 12 bases in the middle. From germline, CDR1 is SGHRS and CDR2 YFSETQ. The CDR3 has 17 residues. The variable domain in full, completed from reference TRBV5-1 and TRBJ2-2, reads KAGVTQTPRYLIKTRGQQVTLSCSPISGHRSVSWYQQTPGQGLQFLFEYFSETQRNKGNFPGRFSGRQFSNSRSEMNVSTLELGDSALYLCASSLDPQAANTGELFFGEGSRLTVL.

The chain uses TRBV10-2 and TRBJ2-5, with 9 bases fitting TRBD1. CDR3 size: 15 residues. V dropped 6 bases and J dropped 4; count of bases not matched to a gene: 9. The germline CDR1 and CDR2 sequences are WSHSY and SAAADI. The CDR3 sequence is CASRGDRGCRETQYF. The CDR3 nucleotides read TGCGCCAGCAGGGGAGACAGGGGGTGCCGAGAGACCCAGTACTTC.